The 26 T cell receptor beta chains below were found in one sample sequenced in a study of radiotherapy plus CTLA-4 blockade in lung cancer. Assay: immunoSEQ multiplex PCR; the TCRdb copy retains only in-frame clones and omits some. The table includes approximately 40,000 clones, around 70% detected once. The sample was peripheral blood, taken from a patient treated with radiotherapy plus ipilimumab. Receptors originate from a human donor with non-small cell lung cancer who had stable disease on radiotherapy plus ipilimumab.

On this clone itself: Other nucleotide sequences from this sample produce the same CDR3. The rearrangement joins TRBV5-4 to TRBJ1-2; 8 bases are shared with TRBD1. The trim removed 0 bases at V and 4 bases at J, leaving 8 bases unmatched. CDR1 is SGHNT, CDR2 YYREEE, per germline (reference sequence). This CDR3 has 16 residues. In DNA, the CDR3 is TGTGCCAGCAGCTTGGGGGGACAGGCTCAGCTCTATGGCTACACCTTC. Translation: CASSLGGQAQLYGYTF.

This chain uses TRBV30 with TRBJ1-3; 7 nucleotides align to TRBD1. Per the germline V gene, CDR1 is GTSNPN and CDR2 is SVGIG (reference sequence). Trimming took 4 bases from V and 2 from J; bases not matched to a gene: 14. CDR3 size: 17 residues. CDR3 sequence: CAWTRTEGALAGNTIYF. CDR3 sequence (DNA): TGTGCCTGGACTAGAACGGAGGGGGCTTTAGCTGGAAACACCATATATTTT.

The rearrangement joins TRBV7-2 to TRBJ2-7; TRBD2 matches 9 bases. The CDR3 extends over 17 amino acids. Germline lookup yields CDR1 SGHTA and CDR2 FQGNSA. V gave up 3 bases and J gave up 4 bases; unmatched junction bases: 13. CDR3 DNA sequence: TGTGCCAGCAGCTTTAAAGGAGCTAGCGGGAATTTTTACGAGCAGTACTTC. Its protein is CASSFKGASGNFYEQYF.

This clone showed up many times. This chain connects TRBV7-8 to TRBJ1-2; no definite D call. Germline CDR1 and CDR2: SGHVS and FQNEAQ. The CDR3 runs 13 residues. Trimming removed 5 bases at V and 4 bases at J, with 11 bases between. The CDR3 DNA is TGTGCCAGCAGCCCTACCCCCTCCTATGGCTACACCTTC. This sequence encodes CASSPTPSYGYTF. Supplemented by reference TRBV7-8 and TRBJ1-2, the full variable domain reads GAGVSQSPRYKVAKRGQDVALRCDPISGHVSLFWYQQALGQGPEFLTYFQNEAQLDKSGLPSDRFFAERPEGSVSTLKIQRTQQEDSAVYLCASSPTPSYGYTFGSGTRLTVV.

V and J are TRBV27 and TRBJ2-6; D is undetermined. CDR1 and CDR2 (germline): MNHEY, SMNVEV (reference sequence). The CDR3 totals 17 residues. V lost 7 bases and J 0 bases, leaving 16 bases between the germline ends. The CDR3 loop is CASTRLVRSSGANVLTF. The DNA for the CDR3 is TGTGCCAGCACCCGATTGGTGAGGAGCTCTGGGGCCAACGTCCTGACTTTC.

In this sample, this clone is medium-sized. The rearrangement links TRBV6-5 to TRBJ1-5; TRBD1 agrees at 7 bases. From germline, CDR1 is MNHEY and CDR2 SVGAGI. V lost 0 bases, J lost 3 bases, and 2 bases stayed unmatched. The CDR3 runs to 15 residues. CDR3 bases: TGTGCCAGCAGTTACTCCGGGACAGTCAATCAGCCCCAGCATTTT. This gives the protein CASSYSGTVNQPQHF.

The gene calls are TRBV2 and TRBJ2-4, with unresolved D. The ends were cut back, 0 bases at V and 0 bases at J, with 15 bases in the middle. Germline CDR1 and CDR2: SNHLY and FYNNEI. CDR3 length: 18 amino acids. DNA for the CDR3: TGTGCCAGCAGTGAAGCCGTGGAAACCAGACTAGCCAAAAACATTCAGTACTTC. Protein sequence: CASSEAVETRLAKNIQYF.

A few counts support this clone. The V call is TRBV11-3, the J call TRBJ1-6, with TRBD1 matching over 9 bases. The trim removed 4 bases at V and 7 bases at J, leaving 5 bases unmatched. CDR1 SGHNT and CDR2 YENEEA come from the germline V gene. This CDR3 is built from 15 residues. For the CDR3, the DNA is TGTGCCAGCAGCTCCCAGACAGGGGGAAATTCACCCCTCCACTTT. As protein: CASSSQTGGNSPLHF.

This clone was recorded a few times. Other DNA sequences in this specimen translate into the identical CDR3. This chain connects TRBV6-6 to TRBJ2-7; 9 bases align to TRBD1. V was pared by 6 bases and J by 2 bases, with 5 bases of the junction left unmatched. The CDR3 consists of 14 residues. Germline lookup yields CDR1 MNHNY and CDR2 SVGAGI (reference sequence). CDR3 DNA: TGTGCCAGCAGCTCCGGGACAGGGACCTACGAGCAGTACTTC. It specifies CASSSGTGTYEQYF.

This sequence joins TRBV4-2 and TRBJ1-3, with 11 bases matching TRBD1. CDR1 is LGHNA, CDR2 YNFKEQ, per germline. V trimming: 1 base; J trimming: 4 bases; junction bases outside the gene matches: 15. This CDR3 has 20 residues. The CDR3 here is CASSQVPGAEDRGPGNTIYF. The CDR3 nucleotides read TGTGCCAGCAGCCAAGTGCCGGGGGCTGAGGACAGGGGGCCAGGAAACACCATATATTTT.

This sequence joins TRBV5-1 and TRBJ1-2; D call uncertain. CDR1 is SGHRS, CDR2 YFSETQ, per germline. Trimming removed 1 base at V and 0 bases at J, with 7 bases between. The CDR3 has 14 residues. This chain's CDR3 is CASSLQRANYGYTF. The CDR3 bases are TGCGCCAGCAGCTTGCAGAGGGCTAACTATGGCTACACCTTC.

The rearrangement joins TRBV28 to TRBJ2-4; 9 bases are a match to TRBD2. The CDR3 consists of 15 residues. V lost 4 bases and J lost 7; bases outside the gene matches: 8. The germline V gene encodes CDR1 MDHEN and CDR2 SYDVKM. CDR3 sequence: CASSSRAGGRNIQYF. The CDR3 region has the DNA TGTGCCAGCAGTTCACGGGCGGGGGGGAGGAACATTCAGTACTTC.

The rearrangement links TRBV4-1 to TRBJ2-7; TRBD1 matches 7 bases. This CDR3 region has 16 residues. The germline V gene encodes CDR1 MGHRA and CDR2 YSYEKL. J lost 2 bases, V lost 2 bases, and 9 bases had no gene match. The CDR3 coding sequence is TGCGCCAGCAGCCAAAAAACAGGGGCTATCGCCTACGAGCAGTACTTC. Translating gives CASSQKTGAIAYEQYF.

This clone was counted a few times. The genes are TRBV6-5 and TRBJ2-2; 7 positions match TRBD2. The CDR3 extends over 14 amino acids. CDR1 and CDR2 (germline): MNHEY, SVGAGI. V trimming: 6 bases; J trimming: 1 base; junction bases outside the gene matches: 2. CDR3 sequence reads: CASRTSLNTGELFF. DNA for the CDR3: TGTGCCAGCAGGACTAGCTTGAACACCGGGGAGCTGTTTTTT.

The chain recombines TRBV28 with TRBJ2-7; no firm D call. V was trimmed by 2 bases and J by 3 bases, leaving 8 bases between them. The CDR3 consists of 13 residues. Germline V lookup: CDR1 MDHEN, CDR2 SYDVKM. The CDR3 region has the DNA TGTGCCAGCAGTTTAGTATCCGGCTACGAGCAGTACTTC. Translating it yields CASSLVSGYEQYF. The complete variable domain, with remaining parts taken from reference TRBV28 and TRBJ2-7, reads DVKVTQSSRYLVKRTGEKVFLECVQDMDHENMFWYRQDPGLGLRLIYFSYDVKMKEKGDIPEGYSVSREKKERFSLILESASTNQTSMYLCASSLVSGYEQYFGPGTRLTVT.

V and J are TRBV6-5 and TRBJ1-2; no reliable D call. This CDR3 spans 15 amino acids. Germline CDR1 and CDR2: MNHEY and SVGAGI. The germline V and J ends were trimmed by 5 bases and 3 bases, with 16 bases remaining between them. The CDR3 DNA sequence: TGTGCCAGCAGTACTTCCCCACGGGGAGACTATGGCTACACCTTC. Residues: CASSTSPRGDYGYTF.

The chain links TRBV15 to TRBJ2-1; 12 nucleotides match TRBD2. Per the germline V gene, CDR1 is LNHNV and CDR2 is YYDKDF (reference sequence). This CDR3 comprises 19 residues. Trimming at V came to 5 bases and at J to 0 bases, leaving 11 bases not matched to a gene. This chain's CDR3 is CATSLTTSGGENSYNEQFF. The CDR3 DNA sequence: TGTGCCACCAGCCTAACGACTAGCGGGGGTGAAAACTCCTACAATGAGCAGTTCTTC.

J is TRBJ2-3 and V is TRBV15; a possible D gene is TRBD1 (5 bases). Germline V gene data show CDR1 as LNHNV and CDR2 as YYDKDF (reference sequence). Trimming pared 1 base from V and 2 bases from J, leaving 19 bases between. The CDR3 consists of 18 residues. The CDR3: CATSRVDETLGATDTQYF. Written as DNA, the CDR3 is TGTGCCACCAGCAGAGTAGATGAGACCCTTGGGGCCACAGATACGCAGTATTTT.

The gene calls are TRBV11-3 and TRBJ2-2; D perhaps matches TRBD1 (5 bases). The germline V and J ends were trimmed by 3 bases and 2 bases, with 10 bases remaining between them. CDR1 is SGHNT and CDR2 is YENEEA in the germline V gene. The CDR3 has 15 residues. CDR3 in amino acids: CASSFSGFNTGELFF. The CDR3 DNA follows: TGTGCCAGCAGCTTTTCAGGGTTTAACACCGGGGAGCTGTTTTTT. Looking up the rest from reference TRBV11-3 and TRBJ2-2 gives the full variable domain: EAGVVQSPRYKIIEKKQPVAFWCNPISGHNTLYWYLQNLGQGPELLIRYENEEAVDDSQLPKDRFSAERLKGVDSTLKIQPAELGDSAVYLCASSFSGFNTGELFFGEGSRLTVL.

CDR3 nucleotide sequence: TGTGCCTGGAGTCTTGAGAGGAATGAGCAGTTCTTC. Translation gives CAWSLERNEQFF. The chain combines TRBV30 with TRBJ2-1; unclear D gene. The CDR3 has 12 amino acids. V lost 2 bases and J lost 7, with 9 bases in between. Germline V lookup: CDR1 GTSNPN, CDR2 SVGIG (reference sequence).

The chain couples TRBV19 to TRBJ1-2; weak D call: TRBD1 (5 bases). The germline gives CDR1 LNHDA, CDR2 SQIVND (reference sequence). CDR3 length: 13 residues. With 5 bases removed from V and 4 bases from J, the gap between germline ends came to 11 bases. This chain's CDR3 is CASSVETAYGYTF. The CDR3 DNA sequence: TGTGCCAGTAGTGTGGAGACAGCCTATGGCTACACCTTC. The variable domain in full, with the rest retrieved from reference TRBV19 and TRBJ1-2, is DGGITQSPKYLFRKEGQNVTLSCEQNLNHDAMYWYRQDPGQGLRLIYYSQIVNDFQKGDIAEGYSVSREKKESFPLTVTSAQKNPTAFYLCASSVETAYGYTFGSGTRLTVV.

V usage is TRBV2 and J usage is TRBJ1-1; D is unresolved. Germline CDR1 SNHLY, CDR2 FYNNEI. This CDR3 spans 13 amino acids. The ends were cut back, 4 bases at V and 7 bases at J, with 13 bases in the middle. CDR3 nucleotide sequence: TGTGCCAGCAGTGTTTGGGCAGTCCGTGAAGCTTTCTTT. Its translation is CASSVWAVREAFF.

The chain's CDR3 is CASSQSLLARQETQYF. The CDR3 region has the DNA TGCGCCAGCAGCCAATCGCTCCTAGCGCGCCAAGAGACCCAGTACTTC. The chain has TRBV4-1 and TRBJ2-5; D may be TRBD2 (6 bases). The CDR3 sequence is 16 residues long. Germline V gene data show CDR1 as MGHRA and CDR2 as YSYEKL. V was shortened by 2 bases and J by 1 base, with 14 bases between the two germline ends.

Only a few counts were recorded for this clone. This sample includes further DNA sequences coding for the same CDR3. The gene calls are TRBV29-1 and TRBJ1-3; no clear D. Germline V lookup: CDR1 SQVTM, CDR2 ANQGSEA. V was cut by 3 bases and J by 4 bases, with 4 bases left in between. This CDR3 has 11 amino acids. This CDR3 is CSVESGNTIYF. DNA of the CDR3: TGCAGCGTTGAGTCGGGAAACACCATATATTTT.

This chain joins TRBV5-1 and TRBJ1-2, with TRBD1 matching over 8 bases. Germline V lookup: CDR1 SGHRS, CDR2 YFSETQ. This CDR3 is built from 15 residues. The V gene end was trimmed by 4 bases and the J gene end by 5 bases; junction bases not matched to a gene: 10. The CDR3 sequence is CASSRTPGTGYGYTF. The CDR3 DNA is TGCGCCAGCAGCCGGACCCCCGGGACAGGATATGGCTACACCTTC.

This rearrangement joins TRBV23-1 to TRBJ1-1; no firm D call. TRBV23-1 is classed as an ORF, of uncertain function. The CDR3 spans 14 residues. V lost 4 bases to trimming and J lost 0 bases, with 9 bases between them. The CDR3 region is CASSPEGLNTEAFF. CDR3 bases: TGCGCCAGCAGTCCGGAGGGCCTGAACACTGAAGCTTTCTTT.